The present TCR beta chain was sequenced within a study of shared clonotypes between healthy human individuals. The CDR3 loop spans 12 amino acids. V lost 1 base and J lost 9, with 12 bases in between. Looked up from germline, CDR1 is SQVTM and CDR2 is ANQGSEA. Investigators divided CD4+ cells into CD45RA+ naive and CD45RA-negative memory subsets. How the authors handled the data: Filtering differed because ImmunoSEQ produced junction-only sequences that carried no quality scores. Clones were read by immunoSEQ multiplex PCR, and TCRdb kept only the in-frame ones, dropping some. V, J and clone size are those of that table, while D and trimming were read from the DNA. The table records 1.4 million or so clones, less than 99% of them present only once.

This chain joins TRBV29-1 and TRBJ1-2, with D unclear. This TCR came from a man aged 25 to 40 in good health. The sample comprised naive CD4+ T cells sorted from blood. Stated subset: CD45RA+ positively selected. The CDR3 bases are TGCAGCGTTGAAGCTTCTAGGTGGAGCTACACCTTC. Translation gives CSVEASRWSYTF.